The 20 T cell receptor beta chains given below trace back to one sample, sequenced in a study of T cell changes during pregnancy in multiple sclerosis. Some clones are missing from TCRdb's copy, which holds only in-frame ones; the method was immunoSEQ multiplex PCR. The sample lists tens of thousands of clones; 92% were seen once. Sequenced here: CD4+ T cells from peripheral blood mononuclear cells, sampled before pregnancy. The receptor set was obtained from a female donor with multiple sclerosis, enrolled in a pregnancy study.

This sequence joins TRBV4-1 and TRBJ2-4; D gene uncertain. The CDR3 is made up of 14 amino acids. The germline V gene encodes CDR1 MGHRA and CDR2 YSYEKL. The V gene lost 1 base and the J gene lost 6 bases, with 10 bases spanning the gap. The CDR3 DNA reads TGCGCCAGCAGCCAAGCGAGCAAAACAAACATTCAGTACTTC. This codes for CASSQASKTNIQYF.

This chain joins TRBV30 and TRBJ1-4; possibly TRBD1 for D (6 bases). Germline V lookup: CDR1 GTSNPN, CDR2 SVGIG (reference sequence). V was pared by 1 base and J by 2 bases, with 14 bases between. This CDR3 has 16 amino acids. CDR3 amino acids: CAWSGPNRATNEKLFF. The CDR3 bases are TGTGCCTGGAGTGGACCCAACAGGGCTACTAATGAAAAACTGTTTTTT.

The CDR3 DNA reads as TGTGCCAGCAGCTTCCAGGGGGGCCTAGCCAAAAACATTCAGTACTTC. It translates to CASSFQGGLAKNIQYF. The chain uses TRBV7-2 and TRBJ2-4; D perhaps matches TRBD1 (7 bases). V shed 3 bases and J shed 0 bases, with 12 bases lying between them. In germline, CDR1 is SGHTA, CDR2 FQGNSA. The CDR3 sequence is 16 residues long. The whole variable domain, filled in from reference TRBV7-2 and TRBJ2-4, reads GAGVSQSPSNKVTEKGKDVELRCDPISGHTALYWYRQSLGQGLEFLIYFQGNSAPDKSGLPSDRFSAERTGGSVSTLTIQRTQQEDSAVYLCASSFQGGLAKNIQYFGAGTRLSVL.

The chain employs TRBV20-1 and TRBJ2-7; D is undetermined. V lost 3 bases to trimming and J lost 7 bases, with 10 bases between them. Germline values: CDR1 DFQATT, CDR2 SNEGSKA (reference sequence). The CDR3 consists of 11 residues. The CDR3 is CSARPGREQYF. As DNA, the CDR3 is TGCAGTGCTAGGCCCGGTCGGGAGCAGTACTTC.

V and J are TRBV7-9 and TRBJ2-5, with TRBD1 matching over 9 bases. Germline-derived CDR1 and CDR2 are SEHNR and FQNEAQ (reference sequence). The CDR3 is 16 residues long. Trimming at V came to 2 bases and at J to 4 bases, leaving 8 bases not matched to a gene. The CDR3 coding sequence is TGTGCCAGCAGCTTACGAAGGACAGGGGCAGGAGAGACCCAGTACTTC. Residues: CASSLRRTGAGETQYF.

The chain carries TRBV14 and TRBJ1-1; the match to TRBD1 covers 8 bases. V was clipped by 0 bases and J by 4 bases; unmatched bases: 4. Germline V gene sequence: CDR1 SGHDN, CDR2 FVKESK. The CDR3 runs 15 residues. This chain's CDR3 is CASSQEDDRGTEAFF. The CDR3 DNA sequence: TGTGCCAGCAGCCAAGAAGATGACAGGGGCACTGAAGCTTTCTTT.

The chain recombines TRBV15 with TRBJ1-5, with 7 positions matching TRBD1. V gave up 1 base and J gave up 11 bases; unmatched junction bases: 11. Germline V gene lookup returns CDR1 LNHNV and CDR2 YYDKDF (reference sequence). CDR3 length equals 15 residues. CDR3 in amino acids: CATSRGGGGEKTQHF. In DNA form, the CDR3 reads TGTGCCACCAGCAGAGGAGGAGGGGGCGAGAAAACCCAGCATTTT.

As for this clone: The junction differs from germline at one of its ends, possibly a read error. This chain joins TRBV5-1 and TRBJ2-7; 8 bases match TRBD1. Germline CDR1 is SGHRS and CDR2 is YFSETQ. The CDR3 is 13 amino acids. In nucleotides, the CDR3 is TGCGCCAGCAGCTTGGATACGACAGGGGATTGGAAGTTC. Residues: CASSLDTTGDWKF.

CDR3 region: CASAPRGGIQETQYF. Written as DNA, the CDR3 is TGTGCCAGTGCCCCCCGCGGGGGTATCCAAGAGACCCAGTACTTC. This sequence joins TRBV19 and TRBJ2-5; 7 bases are shared with TRBD2. CDR1 is LNHDA and CDR2 is SQIVND in the germline V gene (reference sequence). The V and J ends lost 8 bases and 1 base, in that order; junction bases with no gene match: 10. This CDR3 has 15 residues.

The chain employs TRBV7-2 and TRBJ2-7; tentative D call: TRBD2 (5 bases). This CDR3 comprises 11 residues. Germline V gene data show CDR1 as SGHTA and CDR2 as FQGNSA. The V gene lost 2 bases and the J gene lost 7 bases, with 6 bases spanning the gap. For the CDR3, the DNA is TGTGCCAGCAGCTTAAGGAGGGAGCAGTACTTC. As protein: CASSLRREQYF.

J is TRBJ1-1 and V is TRBV28; no clear D. CDR1 MDHEN and CDR2 SYDVKM come from the germline V gene. V lost 7 bases and J 1 base, leaving 13 bases between the germline ends. The CDR3 totals 14 residues. The CDR3: CASKPRMRNTEAFF. DNA of the CDR3: TGTGCCAGCAAGCCTCGCATGCGGAACACTGAAGCTTTCTTT. The full variable domain, with the rest looked up from reference TRBV28 and TRBJ1-1, is DVKVTQSSRYLVKRTGEKVFLECVQDMDHENMFWYRQDPGLGLRLIYFSYDVKMKEKGDIPEGYSVSREKKERFSLILESASTNQTSMYLCASKPRMRNTEAFFGQGTRLTVV.

The chain has TRBV11-1 and TRBJ2-7, with D tentatively TRBD1 (6 bases). The V end lost 5 bases, the J end lost 1 base, and 18 bases lay between the germline ends. The V gene's germline CDR1 is SGHAT and CDR2 FQDESV (reference sequence). CDR3 length: 16 residues. The CDR3 nucleotides read TGTGCCAGCAGCGGTCAACAGGGCCCCAAGTCCTACGAGCAGTACTTC. It codes for CASSGQQGPKSYEQYF.

The rearrangement links TRBV6-4 to TRBJ1-1, with D possibly TRBD1 on 5 matching bases. V was clipped by 7 bases and J by 1 base, with 13 bases between them. The germline V gene encodes CDR1 MRHNA and CDR2 SNTAGT. The CDR3 runs to 14 residues. This chain's CDR3 is CASKLDTSNTEAFF. The CDR3 coding sequence is TGTGCCAGCAAATTGGACACTTCGAACACTGAAGCTTTCTTT.

The chain employs TRBV6-6 and TRBJ1-5; TRBD1 matches 7 bases. The CDR3 covers 16 residues. The V and J ends lost 4 bases and 2 bases, in that order; junction bases with no gene match: 8. The germline V gene has CDR1 MNHNY and CDR2 SVGAGI (reference sequence). The CDR3 here is CASSWQGGSGNQPQHF. The DNA of the CDR3 is TGTGCCAGCAGTTGGCAAGGGGGCTCGGGCAATCAGCCCCAGCATTTT.

The chain employs TRBV7-8 and TRBJ1-1, with 10 bases lining up with TRBD1. CDR3 length equals 17 residues. The germline V gene has CDR1 SGHVS and CDR2 FQNEAQ. V shed 5 bases, J shed 1 base, and the junction held 10 bases outside the gene matches. The CDR3 protein is CASSTTTGGVSNTEAFF. The CDR3 region has the DNA TGTGCCAGCAGCACAACGACAGGGGGCGTCTCGAACACTGAAGCTTTCTTT.

This clone was counted a single time. The rearrangement uses TRBV27 and TRBJ2-5, with D possibly matching TRBD2 (5 bases). CDR1 is MNHEY, CDR2 SMNVEV, per germline (reference sequence). Trimming removed 6 bases from V and 4 bases from J, with 15 bases in between. The CDR3 runs 14 residues. CDR3 protein: CASRSGTWGETQYF. The CDR3 region has the DNA TGTGCCAGCAGAAGCGGAACATGGGGAGAGACCCAGTACTTC.

The chain combines TRBV18 with TRBJ1-4; D is possibly TRBD1 (5 bases). The CDR3 is made up of 15 amino acids. Germline CDR1 is KGHSH and CDR2 is LQKENI. Trimming took 1 base from V and 7 from J, leaving 13 bases between them. The CDR3 DNA follows: TGTGCCAGCTCACCACAGGGACTCGGGGGTGAAAAACTGTTTTTT. Translation: CASSPQGLGGEKLFF. The variable domain in full, with the rest retrieved from reference TRBV18 and TRBJ1-4, is NAGVMQNPRHLVRRRGQEARLRCSPMKGHSHVYWYRQLPEEGLKFMVYLQKENIIDESGMPKERFSAEFPKEGPSILRIQQVVRGDSAAYFCASSPQGLGGEKLFFGSGTQLSVL.

This rearrangement joins TRBV9 to TRBJ2-3; TRBD1 matches 11 bases. The CDR3 length is 15 residues. V shed 3 bases and J 7 bases; nucleotides not matched to a gene: 7. Looked up from germline, CDR1 is SGDLS and CDR2 is YYNGEE. CDR3 residues: CASSGDRGERYTQYF. CDR3 sequence (DNA): TGTGCCAGCAGCGGGGACAGGGGGGAGCGGTATACGCAGTATTTT. The full variable domain, completed using reference TRBV9 and TRBJ2-3, is DSGVTQTPKHLITATGQRVTLRCSPRSGDLSVYWYQQSLDQGLQFLIQYYNGEERAKGNILERFSAQQFPDLHSELNLSSLELGDSALYFCASSGDRGERYTQYFGPGTRLTVL.

This clone occurred once. The chain is built from TRBV27 and TRBJ2-5, with 8 bases aligning to TRBD2. CDR3 length equals 14 residues. The germline CDR1 and CDR2 sequences are MNHEY and SMNVEV (reference sequence). V lost 5 bases, J lost 4 bases, and 6 bases stayed unmatched. The chain's CDR3 is CASSPLAGTETQYF. As DNA, the CDR3 is TGTGCCAGCAGTCCTCTAGCGGGTACAGAGACCCAGTACTTC.

The chain carries TRBV28 and TRBJ2-2; D ambiguous. V lost 2 bases, J lost 6 bases, and 4 bases lay in between. The CDR3 has 12 amino acids. CDR1 and CDR2 (germline): MDHEN, SYDVKM. CDR3 nucleotides: TGTGCCAGCAGTTTACTAGCCGGGGAGCTGTTTTTT. It encodes CASSLLAGELFF. The variable domain in full, with the rest retrieved from reference TRBV28 and TRBJ2-2, is DVKVTQSSRYLVKRTGEKVFLECVQDMDHENMFWYRQDPGLGLRLIYFSYDVKMKEKGDIPEGYSVSREKKERFSLILESASTNQTSMYLCASSLLAGELFFGEGSRLTVL.